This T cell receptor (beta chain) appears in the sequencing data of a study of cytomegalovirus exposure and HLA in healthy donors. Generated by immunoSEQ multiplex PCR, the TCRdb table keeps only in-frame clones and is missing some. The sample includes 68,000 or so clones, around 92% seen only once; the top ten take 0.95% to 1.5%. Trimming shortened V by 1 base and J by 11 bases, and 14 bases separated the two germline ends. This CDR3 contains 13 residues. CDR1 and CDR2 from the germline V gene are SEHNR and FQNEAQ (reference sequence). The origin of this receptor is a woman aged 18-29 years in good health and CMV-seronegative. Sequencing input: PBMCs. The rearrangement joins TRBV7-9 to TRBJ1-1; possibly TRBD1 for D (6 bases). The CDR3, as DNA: TGTGCCAGCAGCTTAGGGACAGTTAACGGGGCTTTCTTT. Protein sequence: CASSLGTVNGAFF. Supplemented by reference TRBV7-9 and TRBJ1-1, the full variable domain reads DTGVSQNPRHKITKRGQNVTFRCDPISEHNRLYWYRQTLGQGPEFLTYFQNEAQLEKSRLLSDRFSAERPKGSFSTLEIQRTEQGDSAMYLCASSLGTVNGAFFGQGTRLTVV.